This TCR beta chain originates from a study of T cell repertoires in cytomegalovirus infection. This CDR3 comprises 14 residues. Losses at the gene ends were 5 bases for V and 4 bases for J; bases not matched to a gene: 3. The germline V gene encodes CDR1 SGHTA and CDR2 FQGNSA. In TCRdb, the reads were re-called with MiXCR into one record per CDR3 protein. The profile covers 290,000 or so distinct CDR3 sequences, with around 25% appearing a single time and approximately 15% taken by the ten largest. This clonotype was counted at least ten times. The material sequenced was PBMCs. The sequence derives from a human donor in good health (CMV status not recorded). Some clones in this sample may be carry-over from other donors' samples. The chain has TRBV7-2 and TRBJ2-2; the match to TRBD1 covers 8 bases. In nucleotides, the CDR3 is TGTGCCAGCAGCACGGACAGGGTCACCGGGGAGCTGTTTTTT. Protein product: CASSTDRVTGELFF.